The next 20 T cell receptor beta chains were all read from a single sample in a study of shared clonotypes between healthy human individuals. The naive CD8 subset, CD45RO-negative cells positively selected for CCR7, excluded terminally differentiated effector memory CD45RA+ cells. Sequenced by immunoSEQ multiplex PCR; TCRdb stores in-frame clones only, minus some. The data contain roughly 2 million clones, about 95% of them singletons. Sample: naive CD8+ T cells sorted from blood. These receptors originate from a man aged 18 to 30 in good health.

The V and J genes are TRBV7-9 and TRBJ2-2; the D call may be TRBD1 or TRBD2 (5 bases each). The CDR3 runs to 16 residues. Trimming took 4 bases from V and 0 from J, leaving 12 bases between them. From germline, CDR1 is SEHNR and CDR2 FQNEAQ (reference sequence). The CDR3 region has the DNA TGTGCCAGCAGCTCTCCGGGGCTCCCGAACACCGGGGAGCTGTTTTTT. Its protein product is CASSSPGLPNTGELFF.

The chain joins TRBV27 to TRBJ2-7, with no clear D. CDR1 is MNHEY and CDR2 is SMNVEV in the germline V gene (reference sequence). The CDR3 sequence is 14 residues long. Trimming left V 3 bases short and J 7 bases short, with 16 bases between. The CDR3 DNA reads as TGTGCCAGCAGTTTCGGAATGGGCCTGAGGGAGCAGTACTTC. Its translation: CASSFGMGLREQYF.

The chain's CDR3 is CASSPTQGTDGELFF. In DNA form, the CDR3 reads TGTGCCAGCAGCCCGACTCAGGGGACTGACGGGGAGCTGTTTTTT. The rearrangement joins TRBV7-6 to TRBJ2-2; the D gene could be TRBD1 or TRBD2 (6 bases each). The CDR3 length is 15 residues. Germline values: CDR1 SGHVS, CDR2 FNYEAQ. V lost 5 bases, J lost 7 bases, and 17 bases lay in between.

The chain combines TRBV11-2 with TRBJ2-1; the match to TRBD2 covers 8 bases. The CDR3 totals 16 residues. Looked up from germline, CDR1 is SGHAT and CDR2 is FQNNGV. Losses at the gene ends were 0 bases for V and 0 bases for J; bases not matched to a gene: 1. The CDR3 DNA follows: TGTGCCAGCAGCTTAGATAGCGGGGACTCCTACAATGAGCAGTTCTTC. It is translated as CASSLDSGDSYNEQFF.

CDR3 amino acids: CASSLDPSQGASYEQYF. The CDR3 coding sequence is TGTGCCAGCAGCCTAGACCCTTCACAGGGGGCCTCCTACGAGCAGTACTTC. The chain is built from TRBV7-9 and TRBJ2-7; 9 bases agree with TRBD1. Trimming at V came to 5 bases and at J to 0 bases, leaving 11 bases not matched to a gene. Germline V gives CDR1 SEHNR, CDR2 FQNEAQ (reference sequence). The CDR3 contains 17 residues.

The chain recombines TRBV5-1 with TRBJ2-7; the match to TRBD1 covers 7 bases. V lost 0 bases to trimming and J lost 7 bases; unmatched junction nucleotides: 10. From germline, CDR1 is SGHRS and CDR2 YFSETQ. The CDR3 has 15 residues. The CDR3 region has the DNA TGCGCCAGCAGCTTGGCGCAGGGGACAGTTCGGGAGCAGTACTTC. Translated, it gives CASSLAQGTVREQYF. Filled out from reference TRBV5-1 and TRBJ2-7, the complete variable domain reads KAGVTQTPRYLIKTRGQQVTLSCSPISGHRSVSWYQQTPGQGLQFLFEYFSETQRNKGNFPGRFSGRQFSNSRSEMNVSTLELGDSALYLCASSLAQGTVREQYFGPGTRLTVT.

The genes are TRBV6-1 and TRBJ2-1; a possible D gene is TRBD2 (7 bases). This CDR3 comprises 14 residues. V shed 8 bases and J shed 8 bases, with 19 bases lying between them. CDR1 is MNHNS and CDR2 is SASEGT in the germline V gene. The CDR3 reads CASERGGAIHEQFF. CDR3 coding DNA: TGTGCCAGCGAGAGGGGGGGGGCGATCCATGAGCAGTTCTTC.

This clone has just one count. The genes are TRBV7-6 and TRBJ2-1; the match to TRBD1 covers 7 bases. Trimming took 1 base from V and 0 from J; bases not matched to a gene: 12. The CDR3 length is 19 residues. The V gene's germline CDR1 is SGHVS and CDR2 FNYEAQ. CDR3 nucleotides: TGTGCCAGCAGCTTAGAAACAGCGCAGGCAGGGGGCTCCTACAATGAGCAGTTCTTC. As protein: CASSLETAQAGGSYNEQFF. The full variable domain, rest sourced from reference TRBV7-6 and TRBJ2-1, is GAGVSQSPRYKVTKRGQDVALRCDPISGHVSLYWYRQALGQGPEFLTYFNYEAQQDKSGLPNDRFSAERPEGSISTLTIQRTEQRDSAMYRCASSLETAQAGGSYNEQFFGPGTRLTVL.

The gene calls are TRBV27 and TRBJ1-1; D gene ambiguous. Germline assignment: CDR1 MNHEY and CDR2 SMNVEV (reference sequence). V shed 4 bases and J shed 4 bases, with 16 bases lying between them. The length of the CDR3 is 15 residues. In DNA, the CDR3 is TGTGCCAGCAGTTCCCTTCGGGGTAAGGGCACTGAAGCTTTCTTT. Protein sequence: CASSSLRGKGTEAFF.

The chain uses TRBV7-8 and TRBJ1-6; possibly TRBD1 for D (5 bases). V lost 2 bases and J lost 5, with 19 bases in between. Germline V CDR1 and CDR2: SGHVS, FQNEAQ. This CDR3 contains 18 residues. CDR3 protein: CASSLNRVGPLDNSPLHF. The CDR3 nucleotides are TGTGCCAGCAGCTTAAATCGGGTGGGGCCTTTAGATAATTCACCCCTCCACTTT.

The CDR3 coding sequence is TGTGCCAGTAGCCACGACAGGGAGCAAAACGAGCAGTACTTC. This sequence encodes CASSHDREQNEQYF. This chain joins TRBV19 and TRBJ2-7; 7 bases are shared with TRBD1. The CDR3 is 14 residues long. The junction had 10 bases not matched to a gene; V was cut back by 6 bases and J by 5 bases. From germline, CDR1 is LNHDA and CDR2 SQIVND (reference sequence).

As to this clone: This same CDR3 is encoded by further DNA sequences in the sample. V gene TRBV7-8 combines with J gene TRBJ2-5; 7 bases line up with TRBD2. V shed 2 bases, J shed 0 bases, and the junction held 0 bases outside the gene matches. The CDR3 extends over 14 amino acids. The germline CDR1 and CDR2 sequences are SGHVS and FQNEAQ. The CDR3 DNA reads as TGTGCCAGCAGCTTACTAGCGGACCAAGAGACCCAGTACTTC. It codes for CASSLLADQETQYF.

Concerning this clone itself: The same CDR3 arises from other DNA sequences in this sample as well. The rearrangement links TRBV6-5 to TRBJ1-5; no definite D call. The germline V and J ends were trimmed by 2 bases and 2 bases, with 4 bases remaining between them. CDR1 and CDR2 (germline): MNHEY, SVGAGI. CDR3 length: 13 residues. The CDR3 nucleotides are TGTGCCAGCAGTTACAGAGGCAATCAGCCCCAGCATTTT. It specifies CASSYRGNQPQHF.

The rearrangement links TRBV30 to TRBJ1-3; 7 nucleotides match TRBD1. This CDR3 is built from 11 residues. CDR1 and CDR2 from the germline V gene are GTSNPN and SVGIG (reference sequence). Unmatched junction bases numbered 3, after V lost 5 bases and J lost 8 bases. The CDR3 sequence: CAWDTGDTIYF. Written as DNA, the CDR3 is TGTGCCTGGGATACAGGGGACACCATATATTTT.

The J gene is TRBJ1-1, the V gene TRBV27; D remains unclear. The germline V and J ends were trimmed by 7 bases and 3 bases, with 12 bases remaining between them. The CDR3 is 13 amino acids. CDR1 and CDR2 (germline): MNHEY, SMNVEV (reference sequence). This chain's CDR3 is CASTSGWDTEAFF. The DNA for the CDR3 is TGTGCCAGCACCTCGGGCTGGGACACTGAAGCTTTCTTT.

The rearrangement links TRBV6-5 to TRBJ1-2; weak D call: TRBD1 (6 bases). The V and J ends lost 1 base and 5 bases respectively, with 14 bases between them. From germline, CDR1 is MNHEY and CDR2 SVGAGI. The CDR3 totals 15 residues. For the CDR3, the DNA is TGTGCCAGCAGTTACTACCAGGGGTCCCTATATGGCTACACCTTC. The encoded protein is CASSYYQGSLYGYTF.

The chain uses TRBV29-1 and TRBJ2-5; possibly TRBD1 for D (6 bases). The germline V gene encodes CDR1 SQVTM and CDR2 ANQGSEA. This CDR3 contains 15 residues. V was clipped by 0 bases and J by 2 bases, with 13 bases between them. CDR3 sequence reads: CSVEDLDRIQETQYF. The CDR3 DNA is TGCAGCGTTGAAGACCTGGACAGAATACAAGAGACCCAGTACTTC.

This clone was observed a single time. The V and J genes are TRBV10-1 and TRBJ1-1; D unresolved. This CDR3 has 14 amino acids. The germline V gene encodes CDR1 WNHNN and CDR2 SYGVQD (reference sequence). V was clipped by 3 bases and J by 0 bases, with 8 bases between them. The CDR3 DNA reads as TGCGCCAGCAGTGATAACAGCATGAACACTGAAGCTTTCTTT. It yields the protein CASSDNSMNTEAFF.

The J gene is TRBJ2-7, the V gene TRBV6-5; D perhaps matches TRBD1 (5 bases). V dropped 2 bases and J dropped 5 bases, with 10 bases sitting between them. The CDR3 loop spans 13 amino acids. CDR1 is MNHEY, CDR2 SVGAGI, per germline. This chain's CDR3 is CASSYRGIDEQYF. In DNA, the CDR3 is TGTGCCAGCAGTTACAGGGGAATCGACGAGCAGTACTTC.

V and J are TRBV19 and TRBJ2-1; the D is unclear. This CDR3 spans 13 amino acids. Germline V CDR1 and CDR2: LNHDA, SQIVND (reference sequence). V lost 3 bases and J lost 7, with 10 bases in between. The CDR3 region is CASSILEWNEQFF. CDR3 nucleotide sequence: TGTGCCAGTAGTATCCTAGAGTGGAATGAGCAGTTCTTC.